This T cell receptor beta chain is from a study of blood T cell repertoires in COVID-19. At the level of the study: Some COVID-19 samples were acute and others convalescent; all came from the United States, Italy and Spain. From T cells, B-cell-depleted T cells, or PBMCs came the material, which was cDNA or gDNA.

As originally analysed: Quantification of nucleated cells was approximated via reference gene primer amplification. Generated by immunoSEQ multiplex PCR, the TCRdb table keeps only in-frame clones and is missing some. V and J calls and clone size are as listed in that table; D and trimming were resolved from the DNA. The repertoire holds over 45,000 clones, with approximately 84% as singletons. Germline V gene sequence: CDR1 SEHNR, CDR2 FQNEAQ (reference sequence). The CDR3 spans 13 residues. With 6 bases removed from V and 2 bases from J, the gap between germline ends came to 11 bases. This receptor was taken from a man in his fifties with active COVID-19. The chain carries TRBV7-9 and TRBJ2-7; tentatively, D is TRBD2 (5 bases). Sequenced: peripheral blood. The CDR3 is CASSPGNPYEQYF. CDR3 sequence (DNA): TGTGCCAGCAGTCCCGGGAATCCCTACGAGCAGTACTTC.